A single sample gave rise to the 21 T cell receptor beta chains below, sequenced in a study of blood T cells in healthy people across ages. It was with a sample-barcoded 5' primer and a J-beta primer mix that a second PCR of roughly 7 to 12 cycles was run. TCRdb fed the 5' RACE reads into MiXCR, producing one record per CDR3 protein. Here the sample spans about 1,000,000 distinct CDR3 sequences, 35% to 50% being singletons. The sequenced sample consisted of blood. The receptors were sampled from a woman aged 55-70 years in good health.

In its sample, this clonotype was seen a few times. The V call is TRBV27, the J call TRBJ2-5, with D perhaps TRBD1 (5 bases). Germline V gene lookup returns CDR1 MNHEY and CDR2 SMNVEV (reference sequence). The CDR3 loop spans 17 amino acids. Trimming took off 4 bases at V and 0 bases at J, with 18 bases between the two ends. Here the CDR3 reads CASSYSPHDRDQETQYF. DNA for the CDR3: TGTGCCAGCAGTTATAGTCCCCACGACAGAGACCAAGAGACCCAGTACTTC.

This clonotype came up a few times. V usage is TRBV5-6 and J usage is TRBJ2-7; possibly TRBD1 for D (5 bases). The CDR3 spans 14 residues. CDR1 and CDR2 from the germline V gene are SGHDT and YYEEEE. V was trimmed by 7 bases and J by 3 bases, leaving 17 bases between them. The CDR3, as DNA: TGTGCCAGCGCCTCACCCGACAGATTCTACGAGCAGTACTTC. Protein: CASASPDRFYEQYF.

A few counts support this clonotype. The chain recombines TRBV3-1 with TRBJ1-6; no firm D call. CDR3 length equals 14 residues. Germline CDR1 is LGHDT and CDR2 is YNNKEL (reference sequence). Trimming shortened V by 4 bases and J by 16 bases, and 20 bases separated the two germline ends. The CDR3 protein is CASSPRVGTMGLHF. CDR3 sequence (DNA): TGTGCCAGCAGCCCCCGTGTAGGAACCATGGGGCTCCACTTT.

This clonotype turned up a few times. This chain links TRBV2 with TRBJ2-5, with D possibly TRBD2 on 6 matching bases. CDR1 and CDR2 (germline): SNHLY, FYNNEI. The CDR3 contains 15 residues. V dropped 6 bases and J dropped 1 base, with 15 bases sitting between them. Here the CDR3 reads CASRALGGAQETQYF. CDR3 bases: TGTGCCAGCAGAGCCCTCGGAGGGGCCCAAGAGACCCAGTACTTC.

The J gene is TRBJ2-5, the V gene TRBV7-8, with 8 bases that match TRBD1. V shed 5 bases and J 4 bases; nucleotides not matched to a gene: 9. This CDR3 is 15 amino acids long. The germline CDR1 and CDR2 sequences are SGHVS and FQNEAQ. The chain's CDR3 is CASSRASGGVETQYF. In nucleotides, the CDR3 is TGTGCCAGCAGCAGAGCCTCAGGGGGCGTAGAGACCCAGTACTTC.

The V gene is TRBV6-1, the J gene TRBJ2-5, with 10 positions matching TRBD1. Judging by the DNA end, TRBJ2-7 fits better; the J call may be wrong. Germline CDR1 and CDR2: MNHNS and SASEGT. The CDR3 consists of 15 residues. The CDR3 nucleotides are TGTGCCAGCGCAGAAGGGACAGGGGCTTTATACGAGCAGTACTTC. Protein: CASAEGTGALYEQYF.

The rearrangement links TRBV20-1 to TRBJ2-3; perhaps TRBD2 as D (6 bases). Germline values: CDR1 DFQATT, CDR2 SNEGSKA (reference sequence). CDR3 length: 14 amino acids. With 5 bases removed from V and 5 bases from J, the gap between germline ends came to 17 bases. The CDR3 reads CSAPSGQGGDTQYF. CDR3 nucleotides: TGCAGTGCTCCTTCAGGCCAGGGAGGAGATACGCAGTATTTT.

V usage is TRBV24-1 and J usage is TRBJ2-1, with TRBD1 matching over 7 bases. The V gene end was trimmed by 4 bases and the J gene end by 9 bases; junction bases not matched to a gene: 8. CDR3 length: 14 residues. The germline V gene encodes CDR1 KGHDR and CDR2 SFDVKD. The CDR3 here is CATSDQTGVAEQFF. CDR3 coding DNA: TGTGCCACCAGTGACCAAACAGGGGTCGCTGAGCAGTTCTTC.

A few counts support this clonotype. The V gene is TRBV6-6, the J gene TRBJ2-5; D unresolved. The CDR3 loop spans 14 amino acids. V shed 2 bases and J shed 1 base, with 8 bases lying between them. The germline V gene encodes CDR1 MNHNY and CDR2 SVGAGI (reference sequence). DNA of the CDR3: TGTGCCAGCAGTTACGCCGGCAGCCAAGAGACCCAGTACTTC. Its translation is CASSYAGSQETQYF.

CDR3 amino acids: CASSLVGTGANEQFF. Written as DNA, the CDR3 is TGTGCCAGCAGCTTAGTAGGGACAGGGGCAAATGAGCAGTTCTTC. This rearrangement joins TRBV11-2 to TRBJ2-1; 10 positions agree with TRBD1. V gave up 1 base and J gave up 7 bases; unmatched junction bases: 4. Germline V CDR1 and CDR2: SGHAT, FQNNGV. The CDR3 contains 15 residues.

This clonotype was seen a handful of times. J is TRBJ1-2 and V is TRBV20-1; no definite D call. CDR1 and CDR2 (germline): DFQATT, SNEGSKA (reference sequence). With 1 base removed from V and 6 bases from J, the gap between germline ends came to 21 bases. The CDR3 has 16 amino acids. In DNA, the CDR3 is TGCAGTGCTAGAGGGATGGATAGGGCGGTCGGTGATGGCTACACCTTC. As protein: CSARGMDRAVGDGYTF.

CDR3 DNA sequence: TGTGCCAGCAGCGTCAGTGGTATGGGCGAGCAGTACTTC. Translating gives CASSVSGMGEQYF. The gene calls are TRBV9 and TRBJ2-5, with D unresolved. The J call could be wrong; TRBJ2-7 is a better fit for the DNA end. CDR3 size: 13 residues. Germline CDR1 is SGDLS and CDR2 is YYNGEE.

This chain uses TRBV11-2 with TRBJ2-5; TRBD2 agrees at 8 bases. Germline V gives CDR1 SGHAT, CDR2 FQNNGV. The CDR3 has 17 amino acids. The V gene end was trimmed by 0 bases and the J gene end by 5 bases; junction bases not matched to a gene: 11. CDR3 nucleotides: TGTGCCAGCAGCTTAGAGTTTGCCGAGCGGGAGTCGGAGACCCAGTACTTC. Residues: CASSLEFAERESETQYF. Using reference TRBV11-2 and TRBJ2-5 for the parts outside the CDR3, the full variable domain is EAGVAQSPRYKIIEKRQSVAFWCNPISGHATLYWYQQILGQGPKLLIQFQNNGVVDDSQLPKDRFSAERLKGVDSTLKIQPAKLEDSAVYLCASSLEFAERESETQYFGPGTRLLVL.

The chain couples TRBV2 to TRBJ2-3; D remains ambiguous. Germline CDR1 is SNHLY and CDR2 is FYNNEI. The V gene lost 7 bases and the J gene lost 1 base, with 9 bases spanning the gap. There are 13 residues in the CDR3. The CDR3 DNA reads as TGTGCCAGCAACTTAGAGGGCACAGATACGCAGTATTTT. Its protein is CASNLEGTDTQYF.

This clonotype was counted a few times. The chain is built from TRBV28 and TRBJ2-5; perhaps TRBD2 as D (6 bases). The J call may be faulty, since TRBJ2-7 better matches the DNA end. Germline V gene data show CDR1 as MDHEN and CDR2 as SYDVKM. CDR3 length: 14 amino acids. CDR3 nucleotide sequence: TGTGCCAGCAGCCACCGGGACTTGAACTACGAGCAGTACTTC. Translation: CASSHRDLNYEQYF.

This clonotype was observed at least ten times. The chain recombines TRBV25-1 with TRBJ2-7; TRBD2 agrees at 9 bases. The ends lost 6 bases at V and 3 bases at J; junction bases unmatched: 3. Germline V gives CDR1 MGHDK, CDR2 SYGVNS. This CDR3 comprises 13 residues. The CDR3 DNA is TGTGCCAGCAGGACTAGCGGAAACTACGAGCAGTACTTC. Translated: CASRTSGNYEQYF.

The gene calls are TRBV28 and TRBJ2-5; no reliable D call. The CDR3 covers 12 residues. CDR1 MDHEN and CDR2 SYDVKM come from the germline V gene. V was clipped by 7 bases and J by 7 bases, with 13 bases between them. Written as DNA, the CDR3 is TGTGCCAGCAACACTGGGTATGGGACCCAGTACTTC. Encoded protein: CASNTGYGTQYF.

This clonotype came up many times. V usage is TRBV7-6 and J usage is TRBJ2-6; 10 bases map to TRBD1. V was clipped by 0 bases and J by 1 base; unmatched bases: 6. CDR1 and CDR2 from the germline V gene are SGHVS and FNYEAQ. The CDR3 contains 19 residues. Here the CDR3 DNA reads TGTGCCAGCAGCTTAGCGCTGTGGGACAGGGGATCTGGGGCCAACGTCCTGACTTTC. It translates to CASSLALWDRGSGANVLTF. Using reference TRBV7-6 and TRBJ2-6 for the parts outside the CDR3, the full variable domain is GAGVSQSPRYKVTKRGQDVALRCDPISGHVSLYWYRQALGQGPEFLTYFNYEAQQDKSGLPNDRFSAERPEGSISTLTIQRTEQRDSAMYRCASSLALWDRGSGANVLTFGAGSRLTVL.

This clonotype was detected many times. The chain uses TRBV5-1 and TRBJ2-7; 8 bases match TRBD1. Losses at the gene ends were 6 bases for V and 2 bases for J; bases not matched to a gene: 7. This CDR3 spans 14 amino acids. Germline loops: CDR1 SGHRS, CDR2 YFSETQ. For the CDR3, the DNA is TGCGCCAGCACGTCATACAGGGGGGCCTACGAGCAGTACTTC. Translation: CASTSYRGAYEQYF.

The V call is TRBV25-1, the J call TRBJ1-5, with TRBD1 matching 7 bases. Germline V gives CDR1 MGHDK, CDR2 SYGVNS. Germline trimming cut 8 bases from V and 2 bases from J; bases unmatched to any gene: 3. This CDR3 contains 13 residues. CDR3 amino acids: CASQGQGNQPQHF. In DNA form, the CDR3 reads TGTGCCAGCCAAGGACAGGGCAATCAGCCCCAGCATTTT.

This clonotype was found a few times. The V gene is TRBV7-9, the J gene TRBJ2-1, with D tentatively TRBD2 (6 bases). V was shortened by 1 base and J by 8 bases, with 12 bases between the two germline ends. The CDR3 has 14 residues. Germline V lookup: CDR1 SEHNR, CDR2 FQNEAQ (reference sequence). The CDR3, as DNA: TGTGCCAGCAGCTTAGGATCTAGCGTGGATGAGCAGTTCTTC. It encodes CASSLGSSVDEQFF.